The subject of this entry is one T cell receptor beta chain. The target antigen is unknown. The record originates from a study of cytomegalovirus exposure and HLA in healthy donors. Study summary: According to later analysis, the same platform produced the 120 validation and several hundred first-cohort repertoires.

Study outcomes and limitations: The classifier was said to identify cytomegalovirus status with high specificity and sensitivity.

The donors were part of the validation cohort of 100 to 150 subjects. That cohort was separate from the first cohort, which comprised under 750 subjects. This CDR3 has 14 residues. The ends were cut back, 6 bases at V and 9 bases at J, with 18 bases in the middle. CDR1 MDHEN and CDR2 SYDVKM come from the germline V gene. TCRdb's copy holds only in-frame clones and misses some; the assay was immunoSEQ multiplex PCR. The sample yields some 150,000 clones, about 86% seen once. The gene calls are TRBV28 and TRBJ1-5; no clear D. This TCR was sampled from a human donor in good health. Sequencing was done on a sample of PBMCs. DNA of the CDR3: TGTGCCAGCAGCTTCCCGAGAGAGGGAGGGCCCCAGCATTTT. Protein product: CASSFPREGGPQHF.